This T cell receptor beta chain stems from a study of blood T cell repertoires in COVID-19 (dated by TCRdb to about 2020). For context, the study as a whole: Collaborator samples came from the United States, Italy and Spain and covered acute and convalescent phases of COVID-19. The material from the prospective study consisted of cDNA or gDNA derived from T cells, B-cell-depleted T cells, or PBMCs. The samples were drawn from two sources: the first 160 participants of the ongoing ImmuneRACE study, and approximately 1,300 subjects contributed by 6 global collaborators. HLA class I and class II types, where available, came from metadata supplied by the sample provider rather than from assay-based typing. Subjects who had been exposed to COVID-19, were actively infected with it, or had recovered from it provided the deeply sampled blood TCRbeta repertoires that made up the dataset. The sample metadata nearly always contained a de-identified subject ID, COVID-19 status, age in years and sex. A freely available public database, intended as a resource for researchers studying the immune response to SARS-CoV-2, is where the repertoires were released. On the study overall, not on this receptor specifically: The amount of clinical and demographic metadata varied by source and participant and was provided uncurated.

The immunoSEQ Assay, a bias-controlled multiplex PCR, was used to amplify TCRbeta CDR3 regions from genomic DNA. Processing in the source paper ran as follows. Nucleated cell counts per sample were estimated from amplification of reference gene primers within the assay. Sequence reads were collapsed and filtered to measure the absolute abundance of every unique TCRbeta CDR3 rearrangement. For each sample, productive Simpson clonality was calculated as the square root of Simpson's diversity index across productive rearrangements. Imported from immuneACCESS, the table was reduced by TCRdb to in-frame sequences with V and J called. These copies leave out some clones; in studies compared against another copy, an unresolved V gene accounts for under half, and the cause of the remainder is not known. V and J calls and clone size come straight from that table; D and trimming were deduced from the DNA. This sample gives about 310,000 clones in total; around 89% of them show up just once. The ten biggest clones cover 9.5% of the sample.

As regards this clone: Its antigen is unknown. No much larger clonotype is one base removed from it; base qualities were not supplied.

In the prospective study, participants were roughly 18 to 89 years old, resided in under 30 geographic areas of the United States, and were enrolled through a virtual design. In the prospective study, cohorts were assigned on the basis of participant-reported clinical history obtained from a screening survey and a study questionnaire. Recovered participants in ImmuneRACE Cohort 3 were defined as having two consecutive negative NP/OP PCR tests, clearance from a healthcare professional, or resolution of symptoms. Mobile phlebotomists in the prospective study collected whole blood, serum and a nasopharyngeal or oropharyngeal swab from every participant. Prospective study participants could optionally give additional blood draws and questionnaires over an approximately two-month period. Before DNA extraction, blood samples from the prospective study were shipped at room temperature or frozen. Trimming leaves V shorter by 2 bases and J shorter by 7 bases, with the junction holding 5 bases beyond the gene matches. Looking up the germline V gene yields CDR1 SQVTM and CDR2 ANQGSEA. From the cysteine up to the phenylalanine, the CDR3 has a length of 15 residues. Just the 45-base CDR3 DNA is kept, in frame starting at base 1.

The chain is assembled from TRBV29-1 and TRBJ2-2, with 12 junctional bases fitting TRBD2. This TCR derives from a woman aged 40 to 50 who had recovered from COVID-19. The sequenced material came from PBMCs or T cells enriched from blood (not recorded which). CDR3 loop: CSVELAGGPGGELFF. The nucleotide sequence reads TGCAGCGTTGAACTAGCGGGAGGGCCCGGCGGGGAGCTGTTTTTT.